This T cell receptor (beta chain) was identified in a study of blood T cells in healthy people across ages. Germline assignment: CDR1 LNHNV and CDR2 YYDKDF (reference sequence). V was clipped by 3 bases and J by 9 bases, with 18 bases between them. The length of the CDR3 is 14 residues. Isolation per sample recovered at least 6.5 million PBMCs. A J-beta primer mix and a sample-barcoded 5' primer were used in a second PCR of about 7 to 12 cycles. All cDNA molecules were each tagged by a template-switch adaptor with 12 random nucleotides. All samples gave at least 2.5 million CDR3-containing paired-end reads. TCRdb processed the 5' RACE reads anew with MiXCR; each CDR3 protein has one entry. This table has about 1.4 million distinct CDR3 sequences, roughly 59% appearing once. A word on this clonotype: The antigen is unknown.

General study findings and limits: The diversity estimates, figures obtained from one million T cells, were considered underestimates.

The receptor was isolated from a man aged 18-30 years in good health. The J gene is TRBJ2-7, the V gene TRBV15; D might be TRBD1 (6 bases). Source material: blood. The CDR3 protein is CATSSALLGHLQYF. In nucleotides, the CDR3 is TGTGCCACCAGCAGTGCTCTTTTGGGACACCTGCAGTACTTC.